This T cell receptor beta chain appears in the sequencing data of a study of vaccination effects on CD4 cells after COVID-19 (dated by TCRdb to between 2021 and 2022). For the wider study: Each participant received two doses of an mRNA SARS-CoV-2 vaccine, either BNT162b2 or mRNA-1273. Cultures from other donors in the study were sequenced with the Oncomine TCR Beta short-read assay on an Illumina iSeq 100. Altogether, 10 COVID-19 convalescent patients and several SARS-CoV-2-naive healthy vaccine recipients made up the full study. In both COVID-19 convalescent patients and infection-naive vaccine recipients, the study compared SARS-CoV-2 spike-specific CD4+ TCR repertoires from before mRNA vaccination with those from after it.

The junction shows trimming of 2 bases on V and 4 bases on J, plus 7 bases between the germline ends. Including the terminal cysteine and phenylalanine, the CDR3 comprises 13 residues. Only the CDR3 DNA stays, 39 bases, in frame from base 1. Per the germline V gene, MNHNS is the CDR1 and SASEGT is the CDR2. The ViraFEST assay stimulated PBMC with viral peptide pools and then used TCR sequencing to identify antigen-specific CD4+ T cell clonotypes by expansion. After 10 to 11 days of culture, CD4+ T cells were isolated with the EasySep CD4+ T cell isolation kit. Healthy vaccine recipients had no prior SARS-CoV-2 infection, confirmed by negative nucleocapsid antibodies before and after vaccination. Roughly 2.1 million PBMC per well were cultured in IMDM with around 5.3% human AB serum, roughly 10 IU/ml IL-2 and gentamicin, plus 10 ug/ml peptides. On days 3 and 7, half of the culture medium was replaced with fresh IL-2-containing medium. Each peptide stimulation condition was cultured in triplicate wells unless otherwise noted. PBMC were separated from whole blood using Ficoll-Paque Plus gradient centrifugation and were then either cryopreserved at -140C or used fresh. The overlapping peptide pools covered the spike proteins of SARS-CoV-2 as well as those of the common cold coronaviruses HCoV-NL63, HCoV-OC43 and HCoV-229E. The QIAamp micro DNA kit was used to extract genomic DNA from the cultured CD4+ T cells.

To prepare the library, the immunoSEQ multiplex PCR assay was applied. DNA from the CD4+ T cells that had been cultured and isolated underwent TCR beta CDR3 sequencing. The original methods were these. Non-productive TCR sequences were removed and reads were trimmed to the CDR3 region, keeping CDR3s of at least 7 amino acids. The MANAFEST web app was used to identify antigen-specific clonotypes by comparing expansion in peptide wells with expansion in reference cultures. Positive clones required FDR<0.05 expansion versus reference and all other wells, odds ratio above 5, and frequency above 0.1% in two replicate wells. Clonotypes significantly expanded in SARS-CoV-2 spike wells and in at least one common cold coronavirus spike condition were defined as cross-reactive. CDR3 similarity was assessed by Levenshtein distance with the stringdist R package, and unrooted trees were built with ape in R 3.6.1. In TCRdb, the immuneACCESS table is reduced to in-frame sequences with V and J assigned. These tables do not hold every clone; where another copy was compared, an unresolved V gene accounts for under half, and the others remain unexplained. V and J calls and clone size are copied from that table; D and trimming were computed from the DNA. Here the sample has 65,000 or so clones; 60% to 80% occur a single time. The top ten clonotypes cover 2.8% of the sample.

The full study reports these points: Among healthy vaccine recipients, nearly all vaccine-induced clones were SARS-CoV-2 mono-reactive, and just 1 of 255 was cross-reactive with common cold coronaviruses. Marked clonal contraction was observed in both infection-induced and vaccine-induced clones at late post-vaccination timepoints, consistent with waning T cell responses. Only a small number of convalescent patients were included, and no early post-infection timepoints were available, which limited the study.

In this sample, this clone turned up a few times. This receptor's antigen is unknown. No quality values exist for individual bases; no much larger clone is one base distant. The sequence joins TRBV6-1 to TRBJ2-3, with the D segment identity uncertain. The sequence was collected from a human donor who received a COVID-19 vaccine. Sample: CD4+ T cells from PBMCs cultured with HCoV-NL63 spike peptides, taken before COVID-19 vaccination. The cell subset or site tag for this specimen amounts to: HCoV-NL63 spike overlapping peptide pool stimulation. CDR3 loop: CASSEWNADTQYF. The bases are TGTGCCAGCAGTGAATGGAACGCAGATACGCAGTATTTT.